This TCR beta chain was recovered during a study of lymphopenia after photon versus proton radiotherapy. The study's findings and limits: A bigger post-nadir fall in TCR diversity correlated inversely with survival time in deceased patients. After the lymphocyte nadir, photon-treated repertoires showed oligoclonal expansion, especially of CD8+ Temra cells. Photon-treated patients lost naive T cells and TCR diversity; proton-treated stayed stable.

Some clones are missing from TCRdb's copy, which holds only in-frame ones; the method was immunoSEQ multiplex PCR. The sample holds some 7,000 clones, roughly 77% seen once. Notes on this clone: The antigen is undetermined.

Trimming took 1 base from V and 8 from J, leaving 17 bases between them. Germline V gene lookup returns CDR1 SGHDN and CDR2 FVKESK. The CDR3 spans 15 residues. This chain links TRBV14 with TRBJ1-2, with D unresolved. The source was peripheral blood, collected from a patient treated with photon-based radiotherapy. This receptor was obtained from a man aged 30-40 years with gastric cancer. The CDR3 loop reads CASSQGWSSPSGYTF. CDR3 in DNA: TGTGCCAGCAGCCAAGGGTGGTCCAGCCCATCCGGCTACACCTTC.